This entry is about one T cell receptor (beta chain). There are many counts of this clonotype. Its recognized antigen is unknown. Per-base qualities were not stored, and no clone one base away is much larger. This sample is part of a study of T-cell reconstitution after alpha-beta-depleted transplantation in children (dated by TCRdb to the mid-2010s). About the study as a whole: T-cell immune reconstitution after TCRalphabeta/CD19-depleted allogeneic hematopoietic cell transplantation in children was quantitatively tracked in the study by means of TCR repertoire profiling.

What the study reported, not specific to this receptor: The high TCRbeta diversity at day 60 in some patients was ascribed to recipient T cells and intrathymic progenitors that had survived conditioning. The apparently early recovery of alphabetaT-cell counts about two months after transplant reportedly depended on only several hundred rapidly expanded clones that came from non-depleted graft cells. Over subsequent months, a decline in hyperexpanded clone frequencies was noted, and after one year, T-cell counts and TCRbeta diversity were mostly ascribed to newly produced T cells.

The sample's treatment or condition label is to be understood as: allogeneic hematopoietic cell transplantation with graft depleted of TCRalphabeta T cells and CD19 B cells. TCRalphabeta/CD19-depleted allogeneic hematopoietic cell grafts were given to the transplant recipients, all of whom were children. The CDR3 runs 13 residues from the cysteine to the phenylalanine. The entry retains the CDR3 DNA only, 39 bases that are in frame from base 1. V and J are truncated by 0 bases and 3 bases respectively, leaving an intervening sequence of 5 bases. CDR1 is given as MNHEY and CDR2 as SVGEGT, both from the germline V gene. Library generation was performed with PCR. This sample was sequenced with an Illumina HiSeq 2500. TCR library preparation used molecular barcoding, with unique molecular identifiers applied to normalize quantification of the TCRbeta repertoire. TCRdb redid the processing of the public reads, applying fastp at Q25 and MiXCR, and retained in-frame beta chains. Every CDR3 protein is listed once, alongside the most common genes and DNA of its rows. The sample records 85,000 to 120,000 distinct CDR3 sequences, roughly 7.6% of which are singletons. About a sixth of the sample is held by the ten biggest clonotypes.

The starting material was PBMCs, obtained before TCRalphabeta/CD19-depleted stem cell transplant. The sequence was obtained from a boy aged 2-15 years with acute lymphoblastic leukemia, due to receive a stem cell transplant. This chain joins TRBV6-2 or TRBV6-3 to TRBJ2-5; the D gene cannot be named for sure. The CDR3 has the sequence CASSYSEKETQYF. The nucleotide sequence reads TGTGCCAGCAGTTACTCGGAAAAAGAGACCCAGTACTTC.